This passage covers 20 T cell receptor beta chains from one sample sequenced in a study of regulatory T cells in long-lasting Graves disease. The authors built TCR beta libraries using iRepertoire HTBI primers and Arm-PCR of CDR3 regions. From the multiplex PCR reads, TCRdb called clonotypes with MiXCR, one entry per CDR3 protein. Of a few hundred thousand distinct CDR3 sequences in the sample, around 15% were seen once. Documented time point: newly diagnosed GD, antithyroid drugs for less than 3 months. With RNA extracted from PBMCs as input, the TCR library was made. These sequences were also reported in another study, on T cells in Graves' hyperthyroidism and ophthalmopathy.

The specimen comprised peripheral blood mononuclear cells (PBMCs), sampled at new diagnosis, from a patient treated with antithyroid drugs. The receptors here all came from a woman under 30 with Graves disease.

The V gene is TRBV27, the J gene TRBJ2-5; the match to TRBD2 covers 15 bases. Trimming removed 5 bases from V and 5 bases from J; junction bases left unmatched: 6. Germline V gene data show CDR1 as MNHEY and CDR2 as SMNVEV (reference sequence). The CDR3 runs 16 residues. The CDR3 is CASSPGTSGRSETQYF. CDR3 in DNA: TGTGCCAGCAGTCCCGGGACTAGCGGGAGGTCGGAGACCCAGTACTTC.

This clonotype was observed a few times. The chain couples TRBV7-9 to TRBJ2-2; maybe TRBD2 (6 bases). V gave up 5 bases and J gave up 1 base, with 26 bases separating them. This CDR3 comprises 20 residues. Germline lookup yields CDR1 SEHNR and CDR2 FQNEAQ (reference sequence). This CDR3 reads CASSPREGDFLKQNTGELFF. The CDR3 nucleotides are TGTGCCAGCAGCCCGCGGGAAGGGGACTTCTTAAAACAGAACACCGGGGAGCTGTTTTTT.

At least ten counts were recorded for this clonotype. V and J are TRBV27 and TRBJ2-1, with 7 bases fitting TRBD2. V lost 5 bases to trimming and J lost 2 bases; unmatched junction nucleotides: 9. Germline assignment: CDR1 MNHEY and CDR2 SMNVEV (reference sequence). The CDR3 extends over 16 amino acids. The CDR3 sequence: CASSGGGRGAYNEQFF. DNA of the CDR3: TGTGCCAGCAGTGGGGGGGGTCGGGGCGCCTACAATGAGCAGTTCTTC.

This chain connects TRBV7-9 to TRBJ1-4; D call uncertain. Deletions cut 4 bases from V and 7 bases from J, with 16 bases between. Germline loops: CDR1 SEHNR, CDR2 FQNEAQ (reference sequence). This CDR3 has 15 amino acids. CDR3 coding DNA: TGTGCCAGCAGCTCCTTGACCCTTCAAGGTGAAAAACTGTTTTTT. Protein product: CASSSLTLQGEKLFF.

This clonotype came up many times. This rearrangement joins TRBV10-3 to TRBJ2-1; 7 bases are shared with TRBD1. From germline, CDR1 is ENHRY and CDR2 SYGVKD. With 4 bases clipped from V and 8 bases from J, the junction kept 11 bases outside the gene matches. This CDR3 contains 15 residues. The CDR3 spells CAISALEGAFDEQFF. CDR3 in DNA: TGTGCCATCAGTGCGCTTGAGGGGGCGTTTGATGAGCAGTTCTTC.

At least ten counts were recorded for this clonotype. This chain connects TRBV2 to TRBJ1-5; tentative D call: TRBD1 (6 bases). V was pared by 7 bases and J by 5 bases, with 12 bases between. Germline-derived CDR1 and CDR2 are SNHLY and FYNNEI. The CDR3 loop spans 13 amino acids. The CDR3 loop reads CASKEGGYQPQHF. The CDR3 bases are TGTGCCAGCAAGGAGGGGGGTTATCAGCCCCAGCATTTT.

This clonotype occurred a few times. V is TRBV5-1 and J is TRBJ2-2, with D possibly being TRBD1 or TRBD2 (5 bases each). The CDR3 contains 16 residues. Germline CDR1 and CDR2: SGHRS and YFSETQ. Trimming shortened V by 5 bases and J by 0 bases, and 14 bases separated the two germline ends. CDR3: CASSPTGTTNTGELFF. DNA for the CDR3: TGCGCCAGCAGTCCGACCGGGACGACGAACACCGGGGAGCTGTTTTTT. Together with reference TRBV5-1 and TRBJ2-2, the CDR3 gives the full variable domain: KAGVTQTPRYLIKTRGQQVTLSCSPISGHRSVSWYQQTPGQGLQFLFEYFSETQRNKGNFPGRFSGRQFSNSRSEMNVSTLELGDSALYLCASSPTGTTNTGELFFGEGSRLTVL.

V and J are TRBV19 and TRBJ1-5; perhaps TRBD1 as D (5 bases). V dropped 3 bases and J dropped 4 bases, with 16 bases sitting between them. Germline V lookup: CDR1 LNHDA, CDR2 SQIVND (reference sequence). This CDR3 has 16 residues. This CDR3 is CASSIGGVDRNQPQHF. The CDR3 nucleotides are TGTGCCAGTAGTATCGGGGGGGTCGATCGGAATCAGCCCCAGCATTTT.

This clonotype was seen only a few times. The chain couples TRBV28 to TRBJ2-7; no clear D. Trimming cost V 2 bases and J 3 bases, with 8 bases left between them. Germline V CDR1 and CDR2: MDHEN, SYDVKM. The CDR3 is 13 amino acids. CDR3 sequence: CASSLKGNYEQYF. In DNA, the CDR3 is TGTGCCAGCAGTTTAAAGGGTAACTACGAGCAGTACTTC. Drawing the rest from reference TRBV28 and TRBJ2-7, the complete variable domain is DVKVTQSSRYLVKRTGEKVFLECVQDMDHENMFWYRQDPGLGLRLIYFSYDVKMKEKGDIPEGYSVSREKKERFSLILESASTNQTSMYLCASSLKGNYEQYFGPGTRLTVT.

This clonotype was found many times. This sequence joins TRBV2 and TRBJ1-2, with TRBD1 as a possible D gene (5 bases). Germline V gives CDR1 SNHLY, CDR2 FYNNEI. With 6 bases removed from V and 1 base from J, the gap between germline ends came to 12 bases. The CDR3 spans 14 residues. The CDR3 DNA reads TGTGCCAGCAGCTTCCGGGACGGTAACTATGGCTACACCTTC. Its translation: CASSFRDGNYGYTF.

The chain uses TRBV6-2 or TRBV6-3 and TRBJ1-2; D might be TRBD1 (6 bases). The CDR3 has 15 residues. Trimming cost V 0 bases and J 2 bases, with 10 bases left between them. CDR1 is MNHEY, CDR2 SVGEGT, per germline. The CDR3 DNA follows: TGTGCCAGCAGTTACTCTTACGGACAGAACTATGGCTACACCTTC. Protein product: CASSYSYGQNYGYTF.

This clonotype appeared many times. The rearrangement links TRBV18 to TRBJ2-7, with D possibly matching TRBD2 (5 bases). This CDR3 is 16 amino acids long. V was trimmed by 6 bases and J by 1 base, leaving 19 bases between them. Germline loops: CDR1 KGHSH, CDR2 LQKENI. The CDR3 bases are TGTGCCAGCTCCCCCGCAGGCAGGAGGAATTCCTACGAGCAGTACTTC. It yields the protein CASSPAGRRNSYEQYF.

Concerning this clonotype: This may arise from a read error, as a much more abundant clone is one base away. The V gene is TRBV6-1, the J gene TRBJ2-7, with 9 bases matching TRBD2. Germline V gene sequence: CDR1 MNHNS, CDR2 SASEGT. This CDR3 region has 13 residues. V lost 6 bases and J lost 6; bases outside the gene matches: 6. CDR3 coding DNA: TGTGCCAGCAGGATAGCGGGAGTAGGCGAGCAGTACTTC. Its protein is CASRIAGVGEQYF.

This clonotype was detected ten times or more. The chain couples TRBV28 to TRBJ2-5, with TRBD2 identical over 7 bases. Trimming cost V 5 bases and J 4 bases; bases outside gene matches: 4. Germline assignment: CDR1 MDHEN and CDR2 SYDVKM. The CDR3 sequence is 13 residues long. The CDR3 reads CASSGAGVETQYF. CDR3 nucleotides: TGTGCCAGCAGTGGGGCGGGAGTAGAGACCCAGTACTTC.

The table lists this clonotype with many counts. The chain uses TRBV18 and TRBJ2-7; no clear D gene. Trimming stripped 1 base from V and 2 bases from J, with 9 bases between. The CDR3 has 14 residues. CDR1 is KGHSH and CDR2 is LQKENI in the germline V gene. The CDR3 coding sequence is TGTGCCAGCTCACCACTGGGGTACCCCTACGAGCAGTACTTC. This encodes CASSPLGYPYEQYF.

The V call is TRBV29-1, the J call TRBJ1-2; D not resolved. V shed 7 bases and J shed 0 bases, with 15 bases lying between them. Germline CDR1 reads SQVTM; CDR2 reads ANQGSEA. This CDR3 is 14 amino acids long. CDR3 sequence (DNA): TGCAGCGGATCAGCTATGGGGACTAACTATGGCTACACCTTC. This sequence encodes CSGSAMGTNYGYTF.

This chain joins TRBV29-1 and TRBJ2-6, with a tentative D call TRBD1 (6 bases). CDR3 length: 14 amino acids. The V end was cut by 7 bases, the J end by 1 base, with 11 bases between. Germline assignment: CDR1 SQVTM and CDR2 ANQGSEA. CDR3 residues: CSATGTSGANVLTF. CDR3 in DNA: TGCAGCGCTACAGGGACATCTGGGGCCAACGTCCTGACTTTC.

This clonotype occurred many times. The chain combines TRBV5-1 with TRBJ1-1, with D uncertain. The germline gives CDR1 SGHRS, CDR2 YFSETQ. This CDR3 spans 15 amino acids. V dropped 1 base and J dropped 0 bases, with 10 bases sitting between them. CDR3 sequence (DNA): TGCGCCAGCAGCTTGTTCGCCAGCATGAACACTGAAGCTTTCTTT. Its translation is CASSLFASMNTEAFF.

This clonotype was detected ten times or more. V gene TRBV28 combines with J gene TRBJ2-3, with 7 bases aligning to TRBD2. The CDR3 has 15 amino acids. After removal of 4 bases from V and 2 bases from J, the junction contained 6 bases not matched to a gene. From germline, CDR1 is MDHEN and CDR2 SYDVKM. The CDR3 region is CASSSTGGFTDTQYF. In nucleotides, the CDR3 is TGTGCCAGCAGTTCCACCGGGGGGTTCACAGATACGCAGTATTTT.

This clonotype showed up just a few times. CDR3 in amino acids: CASSPRGHPNYGYTF. DNA for the CDR3: TGTGCCAGCAGCCCTCGGGGACACCCTAACTATGGCTACACCTTC. The chain joins TRBV6-1 to TRBJ1-2, with D maybe TRBD1 (6 bases). Germline V gene lookup returns CDR1 MNHNS and CDR2 SASEGT. Between the trimmed V and J ends, which lost 6 bases and 0 bases, there was a span of 14 bases. The CDR3 spans 15 residues.